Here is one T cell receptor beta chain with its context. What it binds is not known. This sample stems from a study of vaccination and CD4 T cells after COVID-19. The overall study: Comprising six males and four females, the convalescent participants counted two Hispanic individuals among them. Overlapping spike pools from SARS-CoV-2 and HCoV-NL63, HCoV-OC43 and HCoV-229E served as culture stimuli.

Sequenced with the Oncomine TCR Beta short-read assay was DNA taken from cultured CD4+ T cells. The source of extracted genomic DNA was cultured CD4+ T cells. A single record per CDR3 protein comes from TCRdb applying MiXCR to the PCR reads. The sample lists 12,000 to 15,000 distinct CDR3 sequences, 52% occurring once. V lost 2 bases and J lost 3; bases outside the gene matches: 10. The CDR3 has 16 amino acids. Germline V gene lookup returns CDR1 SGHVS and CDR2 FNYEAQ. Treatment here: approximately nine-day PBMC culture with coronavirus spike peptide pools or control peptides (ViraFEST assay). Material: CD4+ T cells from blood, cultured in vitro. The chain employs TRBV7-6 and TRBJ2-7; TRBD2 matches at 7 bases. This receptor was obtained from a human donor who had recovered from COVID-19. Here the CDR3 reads CASSLTGGGSFYEQYF. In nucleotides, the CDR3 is TGTGCCAGCAGCTTAACGGGGGGAGGGTCTTTCTACGAGCAGTACTTC.